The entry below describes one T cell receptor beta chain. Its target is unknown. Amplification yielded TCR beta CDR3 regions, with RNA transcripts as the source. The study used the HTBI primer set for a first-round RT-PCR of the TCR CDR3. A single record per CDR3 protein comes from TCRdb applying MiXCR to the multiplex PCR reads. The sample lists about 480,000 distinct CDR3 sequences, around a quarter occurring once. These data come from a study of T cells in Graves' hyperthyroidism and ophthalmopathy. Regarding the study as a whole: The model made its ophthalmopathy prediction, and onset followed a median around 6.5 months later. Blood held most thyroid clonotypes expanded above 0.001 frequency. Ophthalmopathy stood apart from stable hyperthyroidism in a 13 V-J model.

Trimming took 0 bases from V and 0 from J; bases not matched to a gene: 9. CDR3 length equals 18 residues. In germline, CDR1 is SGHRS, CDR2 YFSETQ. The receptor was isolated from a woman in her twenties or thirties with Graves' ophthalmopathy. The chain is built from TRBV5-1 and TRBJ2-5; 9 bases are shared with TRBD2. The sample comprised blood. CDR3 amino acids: CASSLVGTGLAHQETQYF. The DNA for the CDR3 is TGCGCCAGCAGCTTGGTTGGTACGGGACTAGCCCACCAAGAGACCCAGTACTTC. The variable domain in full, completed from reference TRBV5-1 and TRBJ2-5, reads KAGVTQTPRYLIKTRGQQVTLSCSPISGHRSVSWYQQTPGQGLQFLFEYFSETQRNKGNFPGRFSGRQFSNSRSEMNVSTLELGDSALYLCASSLVGTGLAHQETQYFGPGTRLLVL.